The next 10 T cell receptor beta chains were all read from a single sample in a study of PD-1 blockade in classical Hodgkin lymphoma. Produced via immunoSEQ multiplex PCR; TCRdb's table is partial and in-frame only. In the table there are 99,000 or so clones, more than 70% of which are singletons. Time point of the sample: cycle 4 day 1 (C4D1), after 5 to 7 weeks of nivolumab. Every patient relapsed after autologous stem cell transplantation, and brentuximab vedotin exposure varied. Sample: peripheral blood mononuclear cells (PBMCs), taken before the fourth cycle of nivolumab. Source of these receptors: a human donor with classical Hodgkin lymphoma.

J is TRBJ2-7 and V is TRBV19, with 11 bases fitting TRBD2. Trimming took 5 bases from V and 5 from J; bases not matched to a gene: 5. CDR1 and CDR2 (germline): LNHDA, SQIVND (reference sequence). The length of the CDR3 is 14 residues. This CDR3 is CASSPLAGAHEQYF. CDR3 bases: TGTGCCAGTAGTCCACTAGCGGGAGCCCACGAGCAGTACTTC.

Remarks on this clone: At the DNA level, this CDR3 is encoded by other sequences in the same sample as well. The chain links TRBV7-2 to TRBJ2-7, with D possibly TRBD2 on 5 matching bases. Trimming cost V 2 bases and J 0 bases, with 11 bases left between them. In germline, CDR1 is SGHTA, CDR2 FQGNSA. The CDR3 extends over 15 amino acids. This chain's CDR3 is CASSLSAGDSYEQYF. In DNA, the CDR3 is TGTGCCAGCAGCTTATCGGCCGGGGACTCCTACGAGCAGTACTTC.

The chain couples TRBV6-6 to TRBJ2-7; D unresolved. From germline, CDR1 is MNHNY and CDR2 SVGAGI (reference sequence). CDR3 length: 15 amino acids. V lost 0 bases and J 2 bases, leaving 11 bases between the germline ends. The CDR3 loop is CASSYSTGEPYEQYF. In nucleotides, the CDR3 is TGTGCCAGCAGTTACTCGACTGGGGAACCCTACGAGCAGTACTTC.

The gene calls are TRBV27 and TRBJ1-5; no reliable D call. From germline, CDR1 is MNHEY and CDR2 SMNVEV (reference sequence). The CDR3 contains 13 residues. Trimming shortened V by 4 bases and J by 4 bases, and 8 bases separated the two germline ends. The CDR3 DNA is TGTGCCAGCAGTTCCTCACTTAATCAGCCCCAGCATTTT. Residues: CASSSSLNQPQHF.

The chain recombines TRBV30 with TRBJ2-2; TRBD1 matches at 12 bases. Trimming took 3 bases from V and 3 from J; bases not matched to a gene: 2. Germline V CDR1 and CDR2: GTSNPN, SVGIG (reference sequence). The CDR3 has 15 amino acids. The DNA for the CDR3 is TGTGCCTGGAGGGGACAGGGGGCCGACACCGGGGAGCTGTTTTTT. Its translation is CAWRGQGADTGELFF.

Of note for this clone: The same CDR3 is also encoded by other DNA sequences in this sample. This chain joins TRBV19 and TRBJ1-4, with a tentative D call TRBD1 (5 bases). CDR1 is LNHDA and CDR2 is SQIVND in the germline V gene (reference sequence). V gave up 4 bases and J gave up 0 bases, with 9 bases separating them. The length of the CDR3 is 15 residues. The CDR3 protein is CASSNRRSTNEKLFF. The DNA of the CDR3 is TGTGCCAGTAGTAACAGGAGATCAACTAATGAAAAACTGTTTTTT.

This rearrangement joins TRBV28 to TRBJ2-7; 8 bases line up with TRBD2. This CDR3 contains 15 residues. The ends lost 3 bases at V and 4 bases at J; junction bases unmatched: 8. Germline lookup yields CDR1 MDHEN and CDR2 SYDVKM. As DNA, the CDR3 is TGTGCCAGCAGTTTGAATGGAGCGGGAGAGTACGAGCAGTACTTC. It is translated as CASSLNGAGEYEQYF.

The chain has TRBV10-2 and TRBJ2-1; 11 bases fit TRBD2. Unmatched junction bases numbered 12, after V lost 7 bases and J lost 1 base. The CDR3 extends over 18 amino acids. CDR1 is WSHSY, CDR2 SAAADI, per germline. The CDR3 region is CASTGLLAGDGSYNEQFF. DNA for the CDR3: TGCGCCAGCACTGGATTACTAGCGGGAGATGGGTCCTACAATGAGCAGTTCTTC.

The rearrangement joins TRBV28 to TRBJ1-4; D not certain. CDR1 and CDR2 (germline): MDHEN, SYDVKM. Trimming took off 5 bases at V and 1 base at J, with 20 bases between the two ends. The CDR3 spans 18 residues. The CDR3 loop is CASSPPSFRFITNEKLFF. The CDR3 DNA is TGTGCCAGCAGTCCGCCCAGTTTCCGGTTTATAACTAATGAAAAACTGTTTTTT.

The chain links TRBV19 to TRBJ2-3, with 13 bases aligning to TRBD2. CDR3 length: 18 residues. The germline V gene has CDR1 LNHDA and CDR2 SQIVND (reference sequence). V lost 3 bases and J lost 2; bases outside the gene matches: 8. The DNA of the CDR3 is TGTGCCAGTAGTATTGAACTAGCGGGAGGGCATATCACAGATACGCAGTATTTT. Amino acids: CASSIELAGGHITDTQYF.